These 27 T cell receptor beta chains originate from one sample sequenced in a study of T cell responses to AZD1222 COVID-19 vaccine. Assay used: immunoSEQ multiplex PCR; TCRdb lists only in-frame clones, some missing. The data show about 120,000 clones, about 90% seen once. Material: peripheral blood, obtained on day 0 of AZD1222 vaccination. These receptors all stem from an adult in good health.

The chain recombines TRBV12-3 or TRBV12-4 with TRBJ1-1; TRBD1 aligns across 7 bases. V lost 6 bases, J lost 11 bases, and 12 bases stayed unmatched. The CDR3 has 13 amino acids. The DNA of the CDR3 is TGTGCCAGCAGCAATACCCGACAGGGCGAGGCTTTCTTT. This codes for CASSNTRQGEAFF.

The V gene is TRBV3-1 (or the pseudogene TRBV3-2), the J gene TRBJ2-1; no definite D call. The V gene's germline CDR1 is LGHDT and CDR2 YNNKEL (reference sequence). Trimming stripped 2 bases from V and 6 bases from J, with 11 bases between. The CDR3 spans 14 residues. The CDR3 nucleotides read TGTGCCAGCAGCCAATTCACACAAGCCAATGAGCAGTTCTTC. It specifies CASSQFTQANEQFF.

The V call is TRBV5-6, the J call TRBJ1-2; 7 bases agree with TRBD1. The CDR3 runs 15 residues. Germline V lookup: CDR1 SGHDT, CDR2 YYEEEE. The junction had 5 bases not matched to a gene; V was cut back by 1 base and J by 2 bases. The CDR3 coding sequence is TGTGCCAGCAGCTTGAGGTCAGGGGGGAACTATGGCTACACCTTC. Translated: CASSLRSGGNYGYTF.

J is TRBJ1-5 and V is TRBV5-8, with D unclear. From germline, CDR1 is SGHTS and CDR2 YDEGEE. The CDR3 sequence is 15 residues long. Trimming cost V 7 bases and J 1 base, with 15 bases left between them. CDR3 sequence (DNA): TGTGCCAGCGGCTCTCAGGCAGCGAGCAATCAGCCCCAGCATTTT. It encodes CASGSQAASNQPQHF.

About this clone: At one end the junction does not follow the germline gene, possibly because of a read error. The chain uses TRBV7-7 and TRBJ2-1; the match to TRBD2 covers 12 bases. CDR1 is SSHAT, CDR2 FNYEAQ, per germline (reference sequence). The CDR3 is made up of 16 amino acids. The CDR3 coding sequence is TGTGCTAGCAGCTCGACTAGCGGGGGCCCCTACAATGAGCAGTTCTTC. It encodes CASSSTSGGPYNEQFF.

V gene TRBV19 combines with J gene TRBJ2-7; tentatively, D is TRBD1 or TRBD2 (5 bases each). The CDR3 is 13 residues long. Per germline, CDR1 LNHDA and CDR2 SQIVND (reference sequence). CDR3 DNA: TGTGCCAGTAACGACCCCCCGGACGGGGCCCTCTGGGTC. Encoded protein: CASNDPPDGALWV.

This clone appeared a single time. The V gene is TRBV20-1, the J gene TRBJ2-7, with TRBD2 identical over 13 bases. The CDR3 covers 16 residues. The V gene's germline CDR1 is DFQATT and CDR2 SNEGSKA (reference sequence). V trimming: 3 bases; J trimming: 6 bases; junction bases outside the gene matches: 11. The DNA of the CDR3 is TGCAGTGCTAGTCGGACTAGCGGGGGATTAACGGCCGAGCAGTACTTC. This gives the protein CSASRTSGGLTAEQYF.

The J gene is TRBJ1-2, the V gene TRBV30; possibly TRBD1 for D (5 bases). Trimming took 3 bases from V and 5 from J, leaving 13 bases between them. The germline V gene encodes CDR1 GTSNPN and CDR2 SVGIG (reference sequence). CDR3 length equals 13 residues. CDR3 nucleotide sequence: TGTGCCTGGAGCCGAGACAGAAAGTATGGCTACACCTTC. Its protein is CAWSRDRKYGYTF.

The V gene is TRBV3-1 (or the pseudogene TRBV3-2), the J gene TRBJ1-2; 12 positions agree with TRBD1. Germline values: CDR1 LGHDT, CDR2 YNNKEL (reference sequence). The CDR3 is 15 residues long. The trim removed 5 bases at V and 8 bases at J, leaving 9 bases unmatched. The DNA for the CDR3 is TGTGCCAGCAGCGAACCCCGGGACAGGGGGCAAGGCTACACCTTC. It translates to CASSEPRDRGQGYTF.

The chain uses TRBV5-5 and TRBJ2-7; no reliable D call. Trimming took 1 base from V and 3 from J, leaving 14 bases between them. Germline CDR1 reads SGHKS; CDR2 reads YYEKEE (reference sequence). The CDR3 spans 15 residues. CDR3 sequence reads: CASSLTTDRGYEQYF. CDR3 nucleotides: TGTGCCAGCAGCTTGACGACGGACCGTGGCTACGAGCAGTACTTC.

CDR3 DNA sequence: TGCGCCAGCAGCCAATTACAGGGAACTAATGAAAAACTGTTTTTT. It encodes CASSQLQGTNEKLFF. This sequence joins TRBV4-3 and TRBJ1-4, with D possibly being TRBD1 (6 bases). The germline V gene has CDR1 LGHNA and CDR2 YSLEER. Trimming took off 2 bases at V and 1 base at J, with 8 bases between the two ends. The CDR3 extends over 15 amino acids.

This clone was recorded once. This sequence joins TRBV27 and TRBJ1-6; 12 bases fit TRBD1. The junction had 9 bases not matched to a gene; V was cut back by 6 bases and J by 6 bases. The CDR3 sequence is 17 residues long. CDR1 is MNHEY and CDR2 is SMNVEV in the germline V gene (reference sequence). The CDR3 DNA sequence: TGTGCCAGCAGCCCCAAGGGGACAGGGGGCGGTAATTCACCCCTCCACTTT. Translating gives CASSPKGTGGGNSPLHF.

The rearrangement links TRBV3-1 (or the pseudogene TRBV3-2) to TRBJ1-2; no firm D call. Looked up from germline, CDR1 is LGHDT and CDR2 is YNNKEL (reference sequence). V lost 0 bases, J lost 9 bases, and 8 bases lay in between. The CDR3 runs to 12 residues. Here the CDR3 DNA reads TGTGCCAGCAGCCAAGAAAGGGCAAGCTACACCTTC. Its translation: CASSQERASYTF.

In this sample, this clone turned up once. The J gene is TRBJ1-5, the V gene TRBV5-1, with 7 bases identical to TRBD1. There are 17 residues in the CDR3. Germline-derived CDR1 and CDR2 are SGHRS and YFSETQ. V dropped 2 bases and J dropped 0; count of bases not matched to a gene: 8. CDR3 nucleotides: TGCGCCAGCAGCTTACGCAACAGGGGCTGTAGCAATCAGCCCCAGCATTTT. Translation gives CASSLRNRGCSNQPQHF.

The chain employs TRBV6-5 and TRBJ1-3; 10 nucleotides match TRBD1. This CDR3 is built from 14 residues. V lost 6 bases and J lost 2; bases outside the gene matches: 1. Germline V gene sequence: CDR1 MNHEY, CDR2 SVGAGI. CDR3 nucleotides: TGTGCCAGCAGGACAGGGGGCGCTGGAAACACCATATATTTT. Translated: CASRTGGAGNTIYF.

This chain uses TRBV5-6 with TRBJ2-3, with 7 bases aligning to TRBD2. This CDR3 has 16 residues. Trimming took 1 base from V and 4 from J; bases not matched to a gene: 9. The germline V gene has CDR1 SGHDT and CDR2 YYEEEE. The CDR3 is CASSLRGGQLSDTQYF. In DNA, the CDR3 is TGTGCCAGCAGCTTGAGGGGAGGGCAGTTGTCAGATACGCAGTATTTT.

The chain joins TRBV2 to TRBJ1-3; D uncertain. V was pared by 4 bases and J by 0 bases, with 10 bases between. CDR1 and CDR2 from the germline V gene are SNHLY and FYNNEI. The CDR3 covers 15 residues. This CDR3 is CASSVEGSSGNTIYF. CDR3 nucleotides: TGTGCCAGCAGTGTCGAGGGAAGCTCTGGAAACACCATATATTTT.

The CDR3 DNA is TGTGCCAGTAGTATTCATGAAAAACTGTTTTTT. Encoded protein: CASSIHEKLFF. J is TRBJ1-4 and V is TRBV19, with unresolved D. In germline, CDR1 is LNHDA, CDR2 SQIVND (reference sequence). The ends were cut back, 3 bases at V and 6 bases at J, with 2 bases in the middle. The CDR3 contains 11 residues.

Here the CDR3 reads CASSGLRGKDYGYTF. The CDR3, as DNA: TGTGCCAGCAGTGGACTCAGGGGGAAGGACTATGGCTACACCTTC. V and J are TRBV6-6 and TRBJ1-2; 7 bases fit TRBD1. V shed 5 bases, J shed 3 bases, and the junction held 9 bases outside the gene matches. From germline, CDR1 is MNHNY and CDR2 SVGAGI (reference sequence). This CDR3 is 15 amino acids long.

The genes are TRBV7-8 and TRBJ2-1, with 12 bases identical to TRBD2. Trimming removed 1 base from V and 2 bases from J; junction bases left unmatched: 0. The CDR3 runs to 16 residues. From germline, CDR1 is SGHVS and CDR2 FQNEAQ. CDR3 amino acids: CASSLGTSGTYNEQFF. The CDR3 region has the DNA TGTGCCAGCAGCTTAGGGACTAGCGGGACCTACAATGAGCAGTTCTTC.

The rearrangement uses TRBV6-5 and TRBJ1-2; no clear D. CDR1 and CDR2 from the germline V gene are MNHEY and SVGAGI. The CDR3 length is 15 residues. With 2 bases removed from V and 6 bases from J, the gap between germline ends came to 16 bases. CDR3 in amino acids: CASSYHVRAANGYTF. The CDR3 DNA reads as TGTGCCAGCAGTTACCACGTGCGGGCAGCCAATGGCTACACCTTC.

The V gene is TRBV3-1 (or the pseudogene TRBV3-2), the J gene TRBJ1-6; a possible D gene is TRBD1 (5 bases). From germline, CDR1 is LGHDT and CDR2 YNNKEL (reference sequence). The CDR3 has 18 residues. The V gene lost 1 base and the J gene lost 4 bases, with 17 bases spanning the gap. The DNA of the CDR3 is TGTGCCAGCAGCCAAGCGATATCTTACCAGGGTTATAATTCACCCCTCCACTTT. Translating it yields CASSQAISYQGYNSPLHF.

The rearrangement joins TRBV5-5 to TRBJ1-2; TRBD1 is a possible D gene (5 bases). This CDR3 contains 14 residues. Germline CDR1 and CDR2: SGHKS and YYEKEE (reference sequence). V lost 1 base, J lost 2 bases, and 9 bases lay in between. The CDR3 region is CASSLLGENYGYTF. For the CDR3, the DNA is TGTGCCAGCAGCTTGTTGGGGGAGAACTATGGCTACACCTTC.

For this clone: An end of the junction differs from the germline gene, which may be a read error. CDR3 sequence (DNA): TGTGCCAGTAGTGTAGACGGGACAGGGGCTTTAGGCTACACCTTC. It codes for CASSVDGTGALGYTF. The V and J genes are TRBV19 and TRBJ1-2; 10 bases are a match to TRBD1. The CDR3 is made up of 15 amino acids. Per germline, CDR1 LNHDA and CDR2 SQIVND (reference sequence).

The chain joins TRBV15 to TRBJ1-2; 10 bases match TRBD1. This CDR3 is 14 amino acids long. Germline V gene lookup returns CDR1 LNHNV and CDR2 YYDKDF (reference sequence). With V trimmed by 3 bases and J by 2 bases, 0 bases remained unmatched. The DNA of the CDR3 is TGTGCCACCAGCAGGGACAGGGGGAACTATGGCTACACCTTC. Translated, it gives CATSRDRGNYGYTF.

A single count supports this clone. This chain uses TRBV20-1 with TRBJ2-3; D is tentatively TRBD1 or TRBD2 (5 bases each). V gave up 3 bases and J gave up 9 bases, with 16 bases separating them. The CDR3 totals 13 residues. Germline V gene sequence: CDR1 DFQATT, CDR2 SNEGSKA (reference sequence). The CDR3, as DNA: TGCAGTGCTAGTCTCGGGACCACGGGGACGCAGTATTTT. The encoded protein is CSASLGTTGTQYF.

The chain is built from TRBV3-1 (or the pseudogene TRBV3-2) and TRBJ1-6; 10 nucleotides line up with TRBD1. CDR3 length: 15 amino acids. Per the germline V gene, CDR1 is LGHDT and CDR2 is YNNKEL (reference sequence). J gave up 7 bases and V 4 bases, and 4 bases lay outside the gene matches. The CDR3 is CASSPRQGANSPLHF. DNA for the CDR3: TGTGCCAGCAGCCCAAGACAGGGGGCCAATTCACCCCTCCACTTT.